The rows below give T cell receptor beta chains drawn from one sample of a study of blood T cell repertoires in COVID-19. TCRdb keeps only in-frame clones here, not all; method: immunoSEQ multiplex PCR. The sample yields around 80,000 clones, about nine tenths seen once. What was sequenced was peripheral blood. All receptors derive from a woman aged 80 or over with acute or convalescent COVID-19. The CDR3 runs from the conserved cysteine through the conserved F or W. The D gene is left open where the match is weak. Rows may omit the clone size; those that give it use once, few, many or a size class.

j_gene: TRBJ2-6
v_gene: TRBV12-5
abundance: NA
d_gene: NA
CDR3aa: CASGASLGANVLTF
CDR3nt: TGTGCTAGTGGTGCATCCCTAGGGGCCAACGTCCTGACTTTC

j_gene: TRBJ1-5
v_gene: TRBV5-5
abundance: NA
d_gene: NA
CDR3aa: CASSLAGQGRRQPQHF
CDR3nt: TGTGCCAGCAGCTTGGCCGGCCAGGGAAGGAGACAGCCCCAGCATTTT

j_gene: TRBJ1-1
v_gene: TRBV18
abundance: few
d_gene: NA
CDR3aa: CASSPPYVVGARNTEAFF
CDR3nt: TGTGCCAGCTCACCACCGTATGTAGTGGGGGCGCGGAACACTGAAGCTTTCTTT

j_gene: TRBJ1-2
v_gene: TRBV5-1
abundance: NA
d_gene: NA
CDR3aa: CASSFPGQEYGYTF
CDR3nt: TGCGCCAGCAGCTTTCCGGGACAAGAATATGGCTACACCTTC

j_gene: TRBJ1-1
v_gene: TRBV19
abundance: once
d_gene: TRBD1
CDR3aa: CASSDRDRRNTEAFF
CDR3nt: TGTGCCAGTAGCGACCGGGACAGGCGGAACACTGAAGCTTTCTTT

j_gene: TRBJ2-7
v_gene: TRBV4-3
abundance: NA
d_gene: TRBD1
CDR3aa: CASSEGDRGYEQYF
CDR3nt: TGCGCCAGCAGCGAAGGGGACAGGGGCTACGAGCAGTACTTC

j_gene: TRBJ1-1
v_gene: TRBV2
abundance: NA
d_gene: NA
CDR3aa: CASSPRTMNTEAFF
CDR3nt: TGTGCCAGCAGTCCTCGGACTATGAACACTGAAGCTTTCTTT

j_gene: TRBJ1-1
v_gene: TRBV29-1
abundance: NA
d_gene: NA
CDR3aa: CSVGGLNTEAFF
CDR3nt: TGCAGCGTTGGGGGCCTGAACACTGAAGCTTTCTTT

j_gene: TRBJ2-5
v_gene: TRBV7-7
abundance: once
d_gene: NA
CDR3aa: CASSFRGQKETQYF
CDR3nt: TGTGCCAGCAGCTTTAGGGGACAAAAAGAGACCCAGTACTTC

j_gene: TRBJ2-7
v_gene: TRBV19
abundance: NA
d_gene: NA
CDR3aa: CASSMRGSTYDYPSYEQYF
CDR3nt: TGTGCCAGTAGTATGAGAGGGTCCACATACGACTATCCCTCCTACGAGCAGTACTTC

j_gene: TRBJ1-4
v_gene: TRBV29-1
abundance: NA
d_gene: NA
CDR3aa: CSVVEGRTPIF
CDR3nt: TGCAGCGTTGTGGAGGGCCGCACTCCTATTTTT

j_gene: TRBJ1-2
v_gene: TRBV6-5
abundance: once
d_gene: TRBD1
CDR3aa: CASSYSRDRVGGYTF
CDR3nt: TGTGCCAGCAGTTACTCGCGGGACAGGGTGGGAGGCTACACCTTC

j_gene: TRBJ1-2
v_gene: TRBV6-5
abundance: once
d_gene: NA
CDR3aa: CASSYWGDYGYTF
CDR3nt: TGTGCCAGCAGTTACTGGGGAGACTATGGCTACACCTTC

j_gene: TRBJ1-1
v_gene: TRBV5-5
abundance: NA
d_gene: NA
CDR3aa: CASSNRYSGTTGDEAFF
CDR3nt: TGTGCCAGCAGTAATAGATACTCCGGGACTACCGGCGATGAAGCTTTCTTT

j_gene: TRBJ2-7
v_gene: TRBV5-1
abundance: NA
d_gene: TRBD2
CDR3aa: CASSLDLLAGYEQYF
CDR3nt: TGCGCCAGCAGCTTGGATTTACTAGCGGGATACGAGCAGTACTTC

j_gene: TRBJ1-4
v_gene: TRBV2
abundance: NA
d_gene: TRBD1
CDR3aa: CASSARGQINPSTNEKLFF
CDR3nt: TGTGCCAGCAGTGCACGGGGACAGATAAATCCTTCAACTAATGAAAAACTGTTTTTT

j_gene: TRBJ1-2
v_gene: TRBV24-1
abundance: NA
d_gene: TRBD1
CDR3aa: CATSDYRGNRDYGYTF
CDR3nt: TGTGCCACCAGTGACTACAGGGGGAATCGGGACTATGGCTACACCTTC

j_gene: TRBJ1-2
v_gene: TRBV6-1
abundance: NA
d_gene: NA
CDR3aa: CASSEVKGASRHGYTF
CDR3nt: TGTGCCAGCAGTGAAGTTAAAGGGGCCAGCCGGCATGGCTACACCTTC

j_gene: TRBJ2-5
v_gene: TRBV25-1
abundance: NA
d_gene: NA
CDR3aa: CASSDRRLYQETQYF
CDR3nt: TGTGCCAGCAGTGACAGGCGCTTGTACCAAGAGACCCAGTACTTC

j_gene: TRBJ1-2
v_gene: TRBV21-1
abundance: few
d_gene: NA
CDR3aa: CASRVDGDRGYTF
CDR3nt: TGTGCCAGCCGGGTGGACGGGGATAGAGGCTACACCTTC

j_gene: TRBJ2-1
v_gene: TRBV12-5
abundance: NA
d_gene: TRBD1
CDR3aa: CASGQQGFNEQFF
CDR3nt: TGTGCTAGTGGTCAACAGGGGTTCAATGAGCAGTTCTTC

j_gene: TRBJ1-4
v_gene: TRBV15
abundance: NA
d_gene: NA
CDR3aa: CATSRDRTAAVEKLFF
CDR3nt: TGTGCCACCAGCAGAGATCGGACTGCCGCCGTCGAAAAACTGTTTTTT

j_gene: TRBJ2-2
v_gene: TRBV6-5
abundance: NA
d_gene: NA
CDR3aa: CASRRLANTGELFF
CDR3nt: TGTGCCAGCCGGAGACTAGCGAACACCGGGGAGCTGTTTTTT

j_gene: TRBJ2-3
v_gene: TRBV5-1
abundance: NA
d_gene: TRBD2
CDR3aa: CASSRGGSADTQYF
CDR3nt: TGCGCCAGCAGCCGGGGGGGCAGCGCAGATACGCAGTATTTT

j_gene: TRBJ1-1
v_gene: TRBV27
abundance: once
d_gene: TRBD1
CDR3aa: CASSPHRGTEAFF
CDR3nt: TGTGCCAGCAGTCCACACAGGGGGACTGAAGCTTTCTTT

j_gene: TRBJ2-5
v_gene: TRBV5-1
abundance: NA
d_gene: TRBD2
CDR3aa: CASSSGGNGETQYF
CDR3nt: TGCGCCAGCAGCTCGGGAGGGAATGGGGAGACCCAGTACTTC

j_gene: TRBJ2-3
v_gene: TRBV11-1
abundance: NA
d_gene: TRBD2
CDR3aa: CASSPKTSGIGDTQYF
CDR3nt: TGTGCCAGCAGCCCAAAGACTAGCGGGATAGGAGATACGCAGTATTTT